The 25 T cell receptor beta chains below were found in one sample sequenced in a study of blood T cells in healthy people across ages. Primers used in a second PCR of about 6 to 12 cycles were a sample-barcoded 5' primer and a J-beta primer mix. TCRdb re-derived calls from the 5' RACE reads in MiXCR, one entry per CDR3 protein. The table shows over 950,000 distinct CDR3 sequences, with less than 45% occurring only once. The sequencing sample was made of blood. These receptors came from a man younger than 35 in good health.

The chain couples TRBV11-2 to TRBJ1-1; TRBD1 aligns across 9 bases. The CDR3 spans 17 residues. The germline V gene encodes CDR1 SGHAT and CDR2 FQNNGV. V was pared by 5 bases and J by 0 bases, with 10 bases of the junction left unmatched. This CDR3 is CASSARDRVIMNTEAFF. The CDR3 region has the DNA TGTGCCAGCAGCGCCCGGGACAGGGTTATTATGAACACTGAAGCTTTCTTT.

Details on this clonotype: The CDR3 does not close with the conserved phenylalanine or tryptophan, likely indicating a read error. The chain uses TRBV7-2 and TRBJ2-7, with D maybe TRBD2 (6 bases). The CDR3 covers 13 residues. Trimming cost V 7 bases and J 3 bases, with 13 bases left between them. Germline V lookup: CDR1 SGHTA, CDR2 FQGNSA. In DNA, the CDR3 is TGTGCCAGCAACCTTGGGGGGAACTACGAGCAGTACTCC. Encoded protein: CASNLGGNYEQYS.

This clonotype was recorded only once. The germline gene is not matched at one end of the junction; a read error may be the cause. V usage is TRBV6-2 or TRBV6-3 and J usage is TRBJ1-5; 8 bases agree with TRBD1. The germline CDR1 and CDR2 sequences are MNHEY and SVGEGT. CDR3 size: 16 residues. DNA for the CDR3: TGTGCCAGCAGTCCACGACAGGGGCCTAGCAATCGGCCCCAGCATTTT. This sequence encodes CASSPRQGPSNRPQHF.

The chain uses TRBV29-1 and TRBJ1-5, with no clear D. The germline V gene has CDR1 SQVTM and CDR2 ANQGSEA. The V gene lost 2 bases and the J gene lost 7 bases, with 12 bases spanning the gap. The CDR3 is 13 residues long. CDR3 residues: CSVETREGQPQHF. The CDR3 bases are TGCAGCGTTGAAACCCGGGAAGGACAGCCCCAGCATTTT.

This chain uses TRBV4-1 with TRBJ2-1; D is perhaps TRBD1 or TRBD2 (5 bases each). The germline gives CDR1 MGHRA, CDR2 YSYEKL. Trimming pared 1 base from V and 9 bases from J, leaving 13 bases between. The CDR3 runs to 14 residues. This CDR3 is CASSQVRGAGEQFF. The CDR3 DNA reads as TGCGCCAGCAGCCAAGTGAGGGGCGCTGGTGAGCAGTTCTTC.

This clonotype has just a few counts. The V call is TRBV4-2, the J call TRBJ1-5; D may be TRBD1 (5 bases). CDR1 and CDR2 (germline): LGHNA, YNFKEQ. With 5 bases removed from V and 3 bases from J, the gap between germline ends came to 14 bases. The CDR3 length is 15 residues. The CDR3 DNA sequence: TGTGCCAGCAGCAGCATGGGGGGGAACAATCAGCCCCAGCATTTT. Residues: CASSSMGGNNQPQHF.

This rearrangement joins TRBV27 to TRBJ2-1; 7 bases fit TRBD1. In germline, CDR1 is MNHEY, CDR2 SMNVEV (reference sequence). This CDR3 is built from 15 residues. J lost 13 bases, V lost 4 bases, and 16 bases had no gene match. The CDR3 spells CASSSPGGVEETQFF. In DNA, the CDR3 is TGTGCCAGCAGTTCCCCAGGGGGTGTGGAAGAGACCCAGTTCTTC.

This clonotype was seen a handful of times. The rearrangement links TRBV7-2 to TRBJ1-1; 9 bases match TRBD1. Germline assignment: CDR1 SGHTA and CDR2 FQGNSA. V gave up 4 bases and J gave up 1 base; unmatched junction bases: 13. This CDR3 spans 18 amino acids. The CDR3 DNA follows: TGTGCCAGCAGCTGGGCCCGTACAGGGGGCGTTTGGAACACTGAAGCTTTCTTT. Translation gives CASSWARTGGVWNTEAFF. The full variable domain, with the rest looked up from reference TRBV7-2 and TRBJ1-1, is GAGVSQSPSNKVTEKGKDVELRCDPISGHTALYWYRQSLGQGLEFLIYFQGNSAPDKSGLPSDRFSAERTGGSVSTLTIQRTQQEDSAVYLCASSWARTGGVWNTEAFFGQGTRLTVV.

The rearrangement joins TRBV6-2 or TRBV6-3 to TRBJ1-5; TRBD1 aligns across 8 bases. Germline CDR1 MNHEY, CDR2 SVGEGT. The junction had 12 bases not matched to a gene; V was cut back by 6 bases and J by 5 bases. The CDR3 has 16 amino acids. CDR3 protein: CASSRDRGRGDQPQHF. The CDR3 region has the DNA TGTGCCAGCAGCCGCGACAGGGGAAGAGGCGATCAGCCCCAGCATTTT.

The chain combines TRBV3-1 with TRBJ1-2, with D possibly matching TRBD1 (6 bases). Trimming pared 1 base from V and 5 bases from J, leaving 14 bases between. CDR1 LGHDT and CDR2 YNNKEL come from the germline V gene (reference sequence). The CDR3 spans 15 residues. CDR3 sequence: CASSQGSQGEYGYTF. The CDR3 region has the DNA TGTGCCAGCAGCCAAGGGTCACAGGGAGAGTATGGCTACACCTTC.

This chain uses TRBV11-2 with TRBJ2-3, with 9 bases matching TRBD1. Germline loops: CDR1 SGHAT, CDR2 FQNNGV. V was clipped by 2 bases and J by 5 bases; unmatched bases: 11. CDR3 length: 17 residues. The CDR3 DNA sequence: TGTGCCAGCAGCTTACCCTGGGGAAACAGGGGGCAAGATACGCAGTATTTT. It specifies CASSLPWGNRGQDTQYF.

V usage is TRBV25-1 and J usage is TRBJ1-6, with unresolved D. Trimming shortened V by 3 bases and J by 9 bases, and 12 bases separated the two germline ends. The CDR3 sequence is 14 residues long. Germline V gene lookup returns CDR1 MGHDK and CDR2 SYGVNS. The chain's CDR3 is CASSEGVGSSPLHF. In nucleotides, the CDR3 is TGTGCCAGCAGTGAGGGCGTTGGTTCTTCACCCCTCCACTTT.

This chain links TRBV29-1 with TRBJ1-5; a possible D gene is TRBD1 (5 bases). The CDR3 runs 12 residues. The germline gives CDR1 SQVTM, CDR2 ANQGSEA. Trimming removed 7 bases at V and 4 bases at J, with 11 bases between. The CDR3 bases are TGCAGCGCCGGGGCGGGGAATCAGCCCCAGCATTTT. Amino acids: CSAGAGNQPQHF.

The chain employs TRBV20-1 and TRBJ1-2; 8 bases agree with TRBD1. There are 12 residues in the CDR3. Germline values: CDR1 DFQATT, CDR2 SNEGSKA (reference sequence). V shed 8 bases, J shed 7 bases, and the junction held 9 bases outside the gene matches. The CDR3 DNA reads as TGCAGTTCCCGGACAGGGAATTCTGGCTACACCTTC. Translation: CSSRTGNSGYTF.

This clonotype was picked up a small number of times. The genes are TRBV20-1 and TRBJ1-2; weak D call: TRBD1 (5 bases). Per the germline V gene, CDR1 is DFQATT and CDR2 is SNEGSKA (reference sequence). The CDR3 extends over 11 amino acids. The V gene lost 5 bases and the J gene lost 4 bases, with 8 bases spanning the gap. The CDR3, as DNA: TGCAGTGCTGGCAGGGCCTATGGCTACACCTTC. It yields the protein CSAGRAYGYTF.

This clonotype was observed many times. The chain carries TRBV7-3 and TRBJ2-3, with 8 bases matching TRBD2. Trimming at V came to 5 bases and at J to 3 bases, leaving 7 bases not matched to a gene. The CDR3 consists of 15 residues. The germline V gene has CDR1 SGHTA and CDR2 FQGTGA. The CDR3 sequence: CASSRLASTTDTQYF. The CDR3 DNA sequence: TGTGCCAGCAGCCGACTAGCGAGTACGACAGATACGCAGTATTTT.

In this sample, this clonotype turned up a few times. J is TRBJ1-4 and V is TRBV4-3; no firm D call. Trimming removed 0 bases at V and 0 bases at J, with 8 bases between. Germline values: CDR1 LGHNA, CDR2 YSLEER. This CDR3 has 16 residues. In DNA, the CDR3 is TGCGCCAGCAGCCAAGATGTCAGCCCAACTAATGAAAAACTGTTTTTT. Translated, it gives CASSQDVSPTNEKLFF.

CDR3 in amino acids: CSVDRTGAAETQYF. In DNA form, the CDR3 reads TGCAGCGTTGATAGGACAGGGGCTGCAGAGACCCAGTACTTC. The rearrangement links TRBV29-1 to TRBJ2-5; 9 positions match TRBD1. The length of the CDR3 is 14 residues. The germline V gene has CDR1 SQVTM and CDR2 ANQGSEA. J gave up 4 bases and V 3 bases, and 6 bases lay outside the gene matches.

The J gene is TRBJ2-1, the V gene TRBV5-1; a possible D gene is TRBD2 (5 bases). This CDR3 is 16 amino acids long. The germline CDR1 and CDR2 sequences are SGHRS and YFSETQ. V was clipped by 4 bases and J by 0 bases, with 14 bases between them. The CDR3 sequence: CASSEGLVSSYNEQFF. CDR3 coding DNA: TGCGCCAGCAGCGAAGGACTGGTAAGCTCCTACAATGAGCAGTTCTTC.

In its sample, this clonotype was seen a few times. The chain uses TRBV6-6 and TRBJ2-2; no definite D call. The V end lost 2 bases, the J end lost 4 bases, and 5 bases lay between the germline ends. Germline values: CDR1 MNHNY, CDR2 SVGAGI (reference sequence). CDR3 length: 13 amino acids. DNA of the CDR3: TGTGCCAGCAGTTACGAGCCCACCGGGGAGCTGTTTTTT. Protein: CASSYEPTGELFF.

In this sample, this clonotype turned up a few times. The chain is built from TRBV5-1 and TRBJ2-7, with 7 positions matching TRBD1. Germline trimming cut 4 bases from V and 2 bases from J; bases unmatched to any gene: 12. Germline values: CDR1 SGHRS, CDR2 YFSETQ. The CDR3 contains 16 residues. The CDR3 region is CASSGIRDRQTYEQYF. CDR3 bases: TGCGCCAGCAGCGGAATCCGGGACAGACAAACCTACGAGCAGTACTTC.

The chain combines TRBV20-1 with TRBJ2-5, with 13 bases aligning to TRBD2. Germline loops: CDR1 DFQATT, CDR2 SNEGSKA (reference sequence). CDR3 length: 15 amino acids. Unmatched junction bases numbered 15, after V lost 6 bases and J lost 11 bases. The DNA for the CDR3 is TGCAGTGCCTCACAGACTAGCGGGGGGAACAATGAGCAGTACTTC. This encodes CSASQTSGGNNEQYF.

This clonotype has only a few counts. The chain uses TRBV6-5 and TRBJ1-1; D is unclear. Looked up from germline, CDR1 is MNHEY and CDR2 is SVGAGI. The CDR3 consists of 13 residues. V lost 7 bases, J lost 8 bases, and 17 bases lay in between. Here the CDR3 DNA reads TGTGCCAGCATTCGATCCCAGACCCGGGAAGCTTTCTTT. This translates into CASIRSQTREAFF.

V is TRBV5-1 and J is TRBJ2-5; D is uncertain. V lost 4 bases to trimming and J lost 7 bases, with 11 bases between them. Germline V gene data show CDR1 as SGHRS and CDR2 as YFSETQ. CDR3 length equals 12 residues. CDR3 nucleotides: TGCGCCAGCAGCCAATCCTCGGGGACCCAGTACTTC. Residues: CASSQSSGTQYF.

This clonotype was picked up a small number of times. This rearrangement joins TRBV2 to TRBJ1-1; D perhaps matches TRBD1 (5 bases). Looked up from germline, CDR1 is SNHLY and CDR2 is FYNNEI. CDR3 size: 13 residues. V gave up 9 bases and J gave up 3 bases, with 14 bases separating them. CDR3 region: CARGGRRDTEAFF. The CDR3 DNA reads TGTGCCAGGGGGGGACGAAGGGACACTGAAGCTTTCTTT.